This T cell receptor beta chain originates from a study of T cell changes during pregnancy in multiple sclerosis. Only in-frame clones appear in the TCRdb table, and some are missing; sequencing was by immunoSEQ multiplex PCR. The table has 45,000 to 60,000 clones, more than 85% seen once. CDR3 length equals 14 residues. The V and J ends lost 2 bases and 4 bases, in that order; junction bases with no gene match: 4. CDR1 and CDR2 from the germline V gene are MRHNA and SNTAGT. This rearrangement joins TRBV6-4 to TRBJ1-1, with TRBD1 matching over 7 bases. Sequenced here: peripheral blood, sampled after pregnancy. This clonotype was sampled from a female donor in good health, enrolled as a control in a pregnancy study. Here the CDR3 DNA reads TGTGCCAGCAGTGACGACAGGGTAGGCACTGAAGCTTTCTTT. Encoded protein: CASSDDRVGTEAFF.